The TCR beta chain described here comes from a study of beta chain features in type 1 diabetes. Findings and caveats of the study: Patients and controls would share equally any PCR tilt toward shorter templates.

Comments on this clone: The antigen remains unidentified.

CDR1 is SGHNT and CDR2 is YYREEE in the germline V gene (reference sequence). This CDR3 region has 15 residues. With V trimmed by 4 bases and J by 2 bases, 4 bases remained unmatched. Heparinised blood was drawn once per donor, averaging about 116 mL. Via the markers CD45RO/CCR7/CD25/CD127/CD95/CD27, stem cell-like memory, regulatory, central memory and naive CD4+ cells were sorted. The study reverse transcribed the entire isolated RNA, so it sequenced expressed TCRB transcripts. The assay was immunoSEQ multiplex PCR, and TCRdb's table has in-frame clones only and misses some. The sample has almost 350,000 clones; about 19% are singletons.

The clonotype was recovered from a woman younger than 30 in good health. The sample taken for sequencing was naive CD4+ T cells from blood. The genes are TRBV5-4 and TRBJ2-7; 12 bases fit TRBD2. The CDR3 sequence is CASSAGTSGPYEQYF. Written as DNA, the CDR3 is TGTGCCAGCAGCGCTGGGACTAGCGGGCCCTACGAGCAGTACTTC.